This T cell receptor (beta chain) appears in the sequencing data of a study of blood T cell repertoires in COVID-19. As for the study in general: T cells, B-cell-depleted T cells, or PBMCs provided the cDNA or gDNA that served as material.

CDR3 size: 16 residues. Germline CDR1 reads LGHNA; CDR2 reads YNFKEQ. The J segment lost 8 bases and the V segment lost 5 bases, leaving 7 bases of the junction unmatched. Profiling relied on immunoSEQ multiplex PCR, and the TCRdb table lists in-frame clones only, not all of them. This table holds 25,000 to 35,000 clones, about 82% found once. The sample comprised peripheral blood. This clonotype was obtained from a man aged 55-75 years with active COVID-19. This rearrangement joins TRBV4-2 to TRBJ2-1; 15 nucleotides align to TRBD2. CDR3 in DNA: TGTGCCAGCAGCAGACCGGGACTAGCGGGAGGTGATGAGCAGTTCTTC. Amino acids: CASSRPGLAGGDEQFF.